This TCR beta chain was captured by sequencing in a study of blood T cell repertoires in COVID-19. Study in general: Sites in the United States, Italy and Spain provided acute and convalescent COVID-19 samples. T cells, B-cell-depleted T cells, or PBMCs supplied cDNA or gDNA.

In germline, CDR1 is SGHRS, CDR2 YFSETQ. Trimming took 4 bases from V and 4 from J; bases not matched to a gene: 8. The CDR3 extends over 16 amino acids. Methods used by the authors: Amplification of reference gene primers provided the estimated nucleated cell counts. Here immunoSEQ multiplex PCR was the method, and the copy in TCRdb shows in-frame clones only, minus some. That table supplies the V and J calls and clone size; D and trimming were determined from the DNA. This repertoire shows 45,000 to 65,000 clones, approximately 90% found once; its top ten account for about 4%. The TCR was taken from a man aged 50 to 60 with acute or convalescent COVID-19. Sequencing was carried out using peripheral blood. This sequence joins TRBV5-1 and TRBJ2-1, with 10 bases matching TRBD2. CDR3 region: CASSGYGTSEYNEQFF. CDR3 DNA: TGCGCCAGCAGCGGCTACGGGACTAGCGAATACAATGAGCAGTTCTTC.